Below are 10 T cell receptor beta chains sequenced from a single sample in a study of blood T cell repertoires in COVID-19. Data came from immunoSEQ multiplex PCR; TCRdb stores just in-frame clones and leaves some out. The sample consists of roughly 190,000 clones, about 81% of them appearing once. The sample consisted of peripheral blood. The receptor source for this set is a man aged 30 to 39 with active or convalescent COVID-19.

This clone appeared a single time. A far larger clone is a single base away, which makes a read error likely. The chain joins TRBV7-2 to TRBJ2-5; tentatively, D is TRBD1 (6 bases). The germline V gene has CDR1 SGHTA and CDR2 FQGNSA. The V and J ends lost 5 bases and 7 bases respectively, with 8 bases between them. The CDR3 length is 11 residues. The CDR3 protein is CASSPGATQYF. The CDR3 nucleotides read TGTGCCAGCAGCCCAGGGGCGACCCAGTACTTC.

The V and J genes are TRBV7-2 and TRBJ2-3; D might be TRBD2 (6 bases). V lost 3 bases to trimming and J lost 0 bases, with 19 bases between them. Germline V gene sequence: CDR1 SGHTA, CDR2 FQGNSA. This CDR3 has 18 residues. Written as DNA, the CDR3 is TGTGCCAGCAGCTTTAATCCAACTAGCCCTTCCAGCACAGATACGCAGTATTTT. Its translation: CASSFNPTSPSSTDTQYF.

The J gene is TRBJ2-7, the V gene TRBV6-1; 8 bases agree with TRBD1. The junction had 5 bases not matched to a gene; V was cut back by 1 base and J by 6 bases. The CDR3 covers 14 residues. Germline CDR1 MNHNS, CDR2 SASEGT. Here the CDR3 reads CASSEDGQGGEQYV. The CDR3 DNA is TGTGCCAGCAGTGAAGACGGACAGGGAGGCGAGCAGTACGTC.

The J gene is TRBJ2-7, the V gene TRBV10-2; D perhaps matches TRBD1 (7 bases). Germline V gene sequence: CDR1 WSHSY, CDR2 SAAADI. CDR3 length: 13 residues. V dropped 8 bases and J dropped 3 bases, with 14 bases sitting between them. The DNA for the CDR3 is TGCGCCAGCGGGCAGGGGGGTTTCTACGAGCAGTACTTC. It codes for CASGQGGFYEQYF.

The chain couples TRBV18 to TRBJ1-1; D unclear. Germline V CDR1 and CDR2: KGHSH, LQKENI. The V end lost 2 bases, the J end lost 5 bases, and 9 bases lay between the germline ends. The CDR3 runs 13 residues. As DNA, the CDR3 is TGTGCCAGCTCACCAAGCTTGACTACTGAAGCTTTCTTT. Its protein product is CASSPSLTTEAFF.

This sequence joins TRBV5-6 and TRBJ1-2, with a weak D call TRBD1 (5 bases). Trimming removed 0 bases from V and 2 bases from J, with 11 bases in between. The CDR3 extends over 15 amino acids. CDR1 is SGHDT and CDR2 is YYEEEE in the germline V gene. CDR3 DNA: TGTGCCAGCAGCTTGGGAAACAGGATCAACTATGGCTACACCTTC. It yields the protein CASSLGNRINYGYTF.

This clone was seen just once. This sequence joins TRBV12-3 or TRBV12-4 and TRBJ1-1; D is undetermined. CDR3 size: 13 residues. V was pared by 7 bases and J by 0 bases, with 9 bases between. The CDR3 nucleotides read TGTGCCAGCACTCAGGTGATGAACACTGAAGCTTTCTTT. Translating gives CASTQVMNTEAFF.

V is TRBV12-3 or TRBV12-4 and J is TRBJ2-7; D remains unclear. This CDR3 is 13 amino acids long. V lost 0 bases and J 1 base, leaving 4 bases between the germline ends. The CDR3 region has the DNA TGTGCCAGCAGTTTAGCTCCTTCCTACGAGCAGTACTTC. It translates to CASSLAPSYEQYF.

V is TRBV5-4 and J is TRBJ2-2; TRBD2 matches at 16 bases. The CDR3 consists of 17 residues. Germline loops: CDR1 SGHNT, CDR2 YYREEE (reference sequence). V gave up 4 bases and J gave up 5 bases; unmatched junction bases: 5. As DNA, the CDR3 is TGTGCCAGCAGCCCAGGGACTAGCGGGAGGGGGACCGGGGAGCTGTTTTTT. As protein: CASSPGTSGRGTGELFF.

A single count supports this clone. This chain uses TRBV9 with TRBJ2-7, with 10 nucleotides matching TRBD1. The CDR3 spans 14 residues. V shed 3 bases and J 3 bases; nucleotides not matched to a gene: 3. Germline CDR1 is SGDLS and CDR2 is YYNGEE. CDR3 DNA sequence: TGTGCCAGCAGCGGGGGGACAGGGGTCTACGAGCAGTACTTC. It translates to CASSGGTGVYEQYF.